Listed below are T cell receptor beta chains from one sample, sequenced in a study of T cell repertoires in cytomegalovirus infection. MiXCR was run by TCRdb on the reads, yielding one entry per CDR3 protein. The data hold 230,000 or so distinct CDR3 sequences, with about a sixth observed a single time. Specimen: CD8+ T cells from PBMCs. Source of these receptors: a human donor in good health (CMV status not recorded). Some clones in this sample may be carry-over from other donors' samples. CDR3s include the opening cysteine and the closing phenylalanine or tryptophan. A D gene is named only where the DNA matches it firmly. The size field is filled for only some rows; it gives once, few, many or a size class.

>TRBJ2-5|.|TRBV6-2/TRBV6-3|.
TGTGCCAGCAGTTACATCCGGGGGGCCACGGAGACCCAGTACTTC
CASSYIRGATETQYF
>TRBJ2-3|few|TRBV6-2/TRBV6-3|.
TGTGCCAGCAGTTACGAACGTTCGGGGGGCACAGATACGCAGTATTTT
CASSYERSGGTDTQYF
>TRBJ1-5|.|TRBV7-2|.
TGTGCCAGCAGCTTACGGGAATGGCAGCCCCAGCATTTT
CASSLREWQPQHF
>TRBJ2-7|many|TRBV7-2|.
TGTGCCAGCAGTGAAACCGGGTCCTACTACGAGCAGTACTTC
CASSETGSYYEQYF
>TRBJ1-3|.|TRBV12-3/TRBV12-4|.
TGTGCCTTAGGCGCTGGAAACACCATATATTTT
CALGAGNTIYF
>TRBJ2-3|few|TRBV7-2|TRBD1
TGTGCCAGCAGTACGACAGGGGGCGCGACAGATACGCAGTATTTT
CASSTTGGATDTQYF
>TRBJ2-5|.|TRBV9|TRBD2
TGCGCCAGCAGCAAACTAGCGGCCCAAGAGACCCAGTACTTC
CASSKLAAQETQYF
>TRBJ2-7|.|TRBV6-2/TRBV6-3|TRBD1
TGTGCCAGCAGGGGAGAAAGGGACAGAAATACCTACGAGCAGTACTTC
CASRGERDRNTYEQYF
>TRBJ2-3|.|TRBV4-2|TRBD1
TGTGCCAGCAGCCAAGTGGGGACAGCTAGCACAGATACGCAGTATTTT
CASSQVGTASTDTQYF
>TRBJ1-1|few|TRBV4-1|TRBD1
TGCGCCAGCAGCCAAGATCTTGACAGGGGGCCCACTGAAGCTTTCTTT
CASSQDLDRGPTEAFF
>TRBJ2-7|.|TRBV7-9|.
TGTGCCAGCAGCCACCCCCCGCAGGGCGACACCTACGAGCAGTACTTC
CASSHPPQGDTYEQYF
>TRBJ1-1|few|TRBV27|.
TGTGCCAGCAGTCTGACGGGCCCGGGGGAAGCTTTCTTT
CASSLTGPGEAFF
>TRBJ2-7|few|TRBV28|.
TGTGCCAGCAGTACGGACAAGAGCTCCTACGAGCAGTACTTC
CASSTDKSSYEQYF
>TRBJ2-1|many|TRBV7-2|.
TGTGCCAGCAGTCGGAGAGGCACTAGCTCGAAGAATGAGCAGTTCTTC
CASSRRGTSSKNEQFF
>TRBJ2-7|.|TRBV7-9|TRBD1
TGTGCCAGCAGCTTAGGGACAGGGCGGACATCCTACGAGCAGTACTTC
CASSLGTGRTSYEQYF
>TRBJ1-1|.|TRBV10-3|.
TGTGCCATCGAAAGAGGGCAGGGGAGCACTGAAGCTTTCTTT
CAIERGQGSTEAFF
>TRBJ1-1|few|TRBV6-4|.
TGTGCCAGCAGTGAAACGAGAGGCACTGAAGCTTTCTTT
CASSETRGTEAFF
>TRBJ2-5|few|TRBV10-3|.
TGTGCCATCAGTGGACAGGGAGGACCCCAAGAGACCCAGTACTTC
CAISGQGGPQETQYF
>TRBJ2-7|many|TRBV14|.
TGTGCCAGCAGCCCCCAGTCACTCAAAGGGTTCTACGAGCAGTACTTC
CASSPQSLKGFYEQYF
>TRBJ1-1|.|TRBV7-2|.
TGTGCCAGCTTAGTGCCCAGCATGAACACTGAAGCTTTCTTT
CASLVPSMNTEAFF
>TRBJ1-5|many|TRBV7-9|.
TGTGCCAGCAGCTTAGGAGGGGCTGGTCAGCCCCAGCATTTT
CASSLGGAGQPQHF
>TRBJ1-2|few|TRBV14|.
TGTGCCAGCAGCCAAGTATGGTATGGCTACACCTTC
CASSQVWYGYTF
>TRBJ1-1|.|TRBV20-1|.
TGCAGTGCTAGAGAGGACCTTTCTGAAGCTTTCTTT
CSAREDLSEAFF
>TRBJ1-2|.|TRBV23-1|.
TGCGCCAGCAGTCACCCCCGGGACACATCTAACTATGGCTACACCTTC
CASSHPRDTSNYGYTF